The 21 T cell receptor beta chains reported below all come from one sample, sequenced in a study of CD8+ T cells in alopecia areata (dated by TCRdb to between 2018 and 2020). Libraries were made using the immunoSEQ multiplex PCR assay. To provide template for TCR sequencing, every sample had RNA extracted and reverse transcribed into cDNA. Held by TCRdb, this immuneACCESS table contains in-frame sequences only and omits some clones. Under half of the omission traces to an unresolved V gene where checked; the cause of the rest is unknown. The sample includes fewer than 110,000 clones, with roughly half observed a single time. The ten most abundant clones make up around 9% of the sample. Specimen: CD4+ T cells sorted from blood. The receptors were sampled from a human donor in good health.

A single count supports this clone. The genes are TRBV30 and TRBJ1-2, with D hard to call. Trimming cost V 4 bases and J 6 bases, with 18 bases left between them. Germline V gene data show CDR1 as GTSNPN and CDR2 as SVGIG (reference sequence). The CDR3 spans 14 residues. The CDR3 DNA follows: TGTGCCTGGAATGAACATCGGCAGCCTAATGGCTACACCTTC. Its protein product is CAWNEHRQPNGYTF.

This clone occurred a few times. The rearrangement links TRBV5-4 to TRBJ2-4; TRBD2 matches 9 bases. Germline V gene data show CDR1 as SGHNT and CDR2 as YYREEE (reference sequence). The CDR3 runs to 14 residues. V was clipped by 3 bases and J by 7 bases; unmatched bases: 5. The CDR3 reads CASSSASGANIQYF. In DNA, the CDR3 is TGTGCCAGCAGCTCGGCTAGCGGGGCGAACATTCAGTACTTC. The entire variable domain, with the rest obtained from reference TRBV5-4 and TRBJ2-4, is as follows: ETGVTQSPTHLIKTRGQQVTLRCSSQSGHNTVSWYQQALGQGPQFIFQYYREEENGRGNFPPRFSGLQFPNYSSELNVNALELDDSALYLCASSSASGANIQYFGAGTRLSVL.

V usage is TRBV30 and J usage is TRBJ1-1, with D possibly being TRBD1 (5 bases). The ends were cut back, 1 base at V and 4 bases at J, with 10 bases in the middle. Germline CDR1 and CDR2: GTSNPN and SVGIG (reference sequence). There are 13 residues in the CDR3. CDR3 amino acids: CAWSGGPGTEAFF. Here the CDR3 DNA reads TGTGCCTGGAGTGGGGGCCCCGGCACTGAAGCTTTCTTT.

The V call is TRBV30, the J call TRBJ2-2; no firm D call. The germline V gene has CDR1 GTSNPN and CDR2 SVGIG (reference sequence). The CDR3 runs to 14 residues. V was pared by 3 bases and J by 7 bases, with 15 bases between. As DNA, the CDR3 is TGTGCCTGGAGCGCTCAACTCATTAACGGGGAGCTGTTTTTT. Protein sequence: CAWSAQLINGELFF. Based on the CDR3 plus reference TRBV30 and TRBJ2-2, the full variable domain is SQTIHQWPATLVQPVGSPLSLECTVEGTSNPNLYWYRQAAGRGLQLLFYSVGIGQISSEVPQNLSASRPQDRQFILSSKKLLLSDSGFYLCAWSAQLINGELFFGEGSRLTVL.

The chain employs TRBV5-6 and TRBJ2-7; TRBD1 aligns across 8 bases. This CDR3 has 15 residues. Looked up from germline, CDR1 is SGHDT and CDR2 is YYEEEE. Losses at the gene ends were 4 bases for V and 1 base for J; bases not matched to a gene: 7. In nucleotides, the CDR3 is TGTGCCAGCAGCGCCTGGGGGACAGGATCCTACGAGCAGTACTTC. It specifies CASSAWGTGSYEQYF.

The chain carries TRBV29-1 and TRBJ1-1; maybe TRBD1 (5 bases). V was trimmed by 4 bases and J by 1 base, leaving 7 bases between them. The CDR3 totals 12 residues. From germline, CDR1 is SQVTM and CDR2 ANQGSEA. CDR3 amino acids: CSVGTGNTEAFF. The CDR3 DNA reads TGCAGCGTTGGTACAGGGAACACTGAAGCTTTCTTT.

This clone was counted a few times. The V call is TRBV5-1, the J call TRBJ1-1; TRBD1 agrees at 8 bases. Looked up from germline, CDR1 is SGHRS and CDR2 is YFSETQ. V was pared by 5 bases and J by 1 base, with 1 base of the junction left unmatched. This CDR3 is built from 13 residues. This CDR3 reads CASRTGANTEAFF. In nucleotides, the CDR3 is TGCGCCAGCAGGACAGGGGCGAACACTGAAGCTTTCTTT.

The V call is TRBV14, the J call TRBJ2-5; D gene ambiguous. Between the trimmed V and J ends, which lost 2 bases and 2 bases, there was a span of 9 bases. The germline V gene has CDR1 SGHDN and CDR2 FVKESK. This CDR3 has 14 amino acids. The CDR3 sequence is CASSQNRAQETQYF. In DNA, the CDR3 is TGTGCCAGCAGCCAAAACCGGGCTCAAGAGACCCAGTACTTC.

This clone was counted only a few times. The V gene is TRBV4-1, the J gene TRBJ1-1, with 9 bases matching TRBD1. V gave up 5 bases and J gave up 6 bases; unmatched junction bases: 7. Germline values: CDR1 MGHRA, CDR2 YSYEKL. This CDR3 region has 14 residues. The CDR3 spells CASSYRGRSAEAFF. The DNA of the CDR3 is TGCGCCAGCAGCTACAGGGGGCGAAGCGCTGAAGCTTTCTTT.

The chain joins TRBV4-1 to TRBJ1-1, with D maybe TRBD1 (6 bases). Germline V gene data show CDR1 as MGHRA and CDR2 as YSYEKL. V was shortened by 3 bases and J by 3 bases, with 14 bases between the two germline ends. The CDR3 runs 15 residues. The DNA of the CDR3 is TGCGCCAGCAGCCACCCAAAGGGGGGACACACTGAAGCTTTCTTT. This sequence encodes CASSHPKGGHTEAFF.

V and J are TRBV25-1 and TRBJ2-3; D remains unclear. Trimming took off 1 base at V and 3 bases at J, with 5 bases between the two ends. CDR3 size: 13 residues. Germline loops: CDR1 MGHDK, CDR2 SYGVNS. This chain's CDR3 is CASSESTTDTQYF. DNA of the CDR3: TGTGCCAGCAGTGAATCGACAACAGATACGCAGTATTTT.

This clone is labeled medium-sized. The CDR3 reads CASSDRRDRDIGYTF. The CDR3 DNA reads as TGTGCCAGCAGTGATCGCCGGGACAGGGACATTGGCTACACCTTC. The J gene is TRBJ1-2, the V gene TRBV25-1, with 9 bases identical to TRBD1. CDR3 length: 15 residues. J lost 7 bases, V lost 3 bases, and 9 bases had no gene match. The germline gives CDR1 MGHDK, CDR2 SYGVNS.

This clone occurred once. The genes are TRBV13 and TRBJ2-7; 10 nucleotides line up with TRBD1. This CDR3 spans 14 amino acids. Germline CDR1 and CDR2: PRHDT and FYEKMQ (reference sequence). V trimming: 5 bases; J trimming: 4 bases; junction bases outside the gene matches: 5. The CDR3 spells CASSPRTGGYEQYF. CDR3 coding DNA: TGTGCCAGCAGCCCGAGGACAGGGGGGTACGAGCAGTACTTC. The whole variable domain, remainder taken from reference TRBV13 and TRBJ2-7, is AAGVIQSPRHLIKEKRETATLKCYPIPRHDTVYWYQQGPGQDPQFLISFYEKMQSDKGSIPDRFSAQQFSDYHSELNMSSLELGDSALYFCASSPRTGGYEQYFGPGTRLTVT.

The rearrangement links TRBV29-1 to TRBJ1-2, with D maybe TRBD1 (6 bases). CDR1 is SQVTM, CDR2 ANQGSEA, per germline. The CDR3 has 14 residues. Trimming shortened V by 2 bases and J by 8 bases, and 18 bases separated the two germline ends. CDR3 sequence reads: CSVEMIGGWIGYTF. The DNA for the CDR3 is TGCAGCGTTGAAATGATAGGGGGATGGATAGGCTACACCTTC.

This clone has only one observation. V and J are TRBV29-1 and TRBJ1-5; no reliable D call. V gave up 7 bases and J gave up 6 bases, with 16 bases separating them. The CDR3 loop spans 13 amino acids. CDR1 is SQVTM and CDR2 is ANQGSEA in the germline V gene. The CDR3 protein is CSAQVGVGQPQHF. For the CDR3, the DNA is TGCAGCGCCCAAGTCGGGGTCGGTCAGCCCCAGCATTTT.

The chain combines TRBV29-1 with TRBJ1-2; D ambiguous. Trimming took off 0 bases at V and 2 bases at J, with 4 bases between the two ends. The CDR3 sequence is 12 residues long. Germline-derived CDR1 and CDR2 are SQVTM and ANQGSEA. The CDR3 DNA sequence: TGCAGCGTTGAAGAGGGCAACTATGGCTACACCTTC. It codes for CSVEEGNYGYTF.

For this clone: The junction departs from the called germline gene at one end, perhaps through a read error. The V gene is TRBV7-2, the J gene TRBJ2-3; 11 bases fit TRBD2. CDR1 and CDR2 (germline): SGHTA, FQGNSA. The CDR3 consists of 16 residues. The CDR3 region is CASSPRLAGSTDTQYF. In DNA, the CDR3 is TGTGCCAGCAGCCCCCGACTAGCGGGGAGCACGGATACGCAGTATTTT.

Remarks on this clone: An end of the junction does not agree with germline; a read error may underlie this. The rearrangement links TRBV29-1 to TRBJ2-1; 13 nucleotides agree with TRBD2. The CDR3 loop spans 15 amino acids. The germline V gene encodes CDR1 SQVTM and CDR2 ANQGSEA. The chain's CDR3 is CSGMGLAGFYNELFF. The DNA for the CDR3 is TGCAGCGGGATGGGACTAGCGGGGTTCTACAATGAGCTGTTCTTC.

V and J are TRBV29-1 and TRBJ2-2, with 8 bases identical to TRBD2. Germline V CDR1 and CDR2: SQVTM, ANQGSEA. This CDR3 contains 13 residues. V was clipped by 6 bases and J by 3 bases; unmatched bases: 3. In nucleotides, the CDR3 is TGCAGCGTCGGGACTAGATACACCGGGGAGCTGTTTTTT. Translated: CSVGTRYTGELFF.

V and J are TRBV7-9 and TRBJ2-1; 14 bases map to TRBD2. Germline lookup yields CDR1 SEHNR and CDR2 FQNEAQ (reference sequence). This CDR3 comprises 16 residues. Germline trimming cut 5 bases from V and 6 bases from J; bases unmatched to any gene: 6. This chain's CDR3 is CASSPTSGGAGNEQFF. In DNA form, the CDR3 reads TGTGCCAGCAGCCCGACTAGCGGGGGGGCCGGCAATGAGCAGTTCTTC.

V usage is TRBV12-5 and J usage is TRBJ1-6; 9 bases match TRBD1. The CDR3 is 19 residues long. Germline CDR1 LGHNT, CDR2 FRNRAP. Losses at the gene ends were 7 bases for V and 5 bases for J; bases not matched to a gene: 18. In DNA form, the CDR3 reads TGTGCTAGTGCATCCTCAACACCGGGACAGGGACCAAATAATTCACCCCTCCACTTT. Protein sequence: CASASSTPGQGPNNSPLHF.